The rows below give T cell receptor beta chains drawn from one sample of a study of T cells in tuberculosis. Clones were read by immunoSEQ multiplex PCR, and TCRdb kept only the in-frame ones, dropping some. The sample records some 30,000 clones, approximately 95% being singletons. The sample comprised PBMCs. These receptors were taken from a donor aged 10-29 years with latent tuberculosis or without tuberculosis infection. Each CDR3 is given with its conserved first and last residue. Each record gives: J gene, clone size, D gene, V gene, CDR3 DNA, CDR3 protein. D genes are given only for firm matches. Not all rows give a size; the values are once, few, many and, for expanded clones, a class.

TRBJ2-3,few,TRBD1,TRBV30,TGTGCCTGGAGTGTAGGGGGCTCCACCACAGATACGCAGTATTTT,CAWSVGGSTTDTQYF
TRBJ2-7,-,TRBD1,TRBV4-1,TGCGCCAGCAGCCAGGGACAGGGGTTCCGCTACGAGCAGTACTTC,CASSQGQGFRYEQYF
TRBJ2-1,-,-,TRBV7-9,TGTGCCAGCAGCCAATATGAGCAGTTCTTC,CASSQYEQFF
TRBJ2-2,once,TRBD1,TRBV6-4,TGTGCCAGCAGCGGGACAGGGAACACCGGGGAGCTGTTTTTT,CASSGTGNTGELFF
TRBJ1-2,-,-,TRBV14,TGTGCCAGCAGCCAAGATCTTGGGGGCTGGAGGGGCTACACCTTC,CASSQDLGGWRGYTF
TRBJ2-2,-,-,TRBV11-3,TGTGCCAGCGCCTCCTCTAGGAACACCGGGGAGCTGTTTTTT,CASASSRNTGELFF
TRBJ2-7,-,-,TRBV29-1,TGCAAAACACGACAGGCACTACCACCCTACGAGCAGTACTTC,CKTRQALPPYEQYF
TRBJ2-5,once,-,TRBV11-3,TGTGCCAGCAGCTCTGGGCGTTTGGAGACCCAGTACTTC,CASSSGRLETQYF
TRBJ2-3,-,-,TRBV27,TGTGCCAGCAGTTTATATTCGGGAAATGAGGCAGATACGCAGTATTTT,CASSLYSGNEADTQYF
TRBJ2-7,-,TRBD2,TRBV7-2,TGTGCCAGCAGAAGGACTAGCGGGAGTTACGAGCAGTACTTC,CASRRTSGSYEQYF
TRBJ2-7,-,-,TRBV7-9,TGTGCCAGCAGCTTAAGCGGGCCTAAAAGAGAGCAGTACTTC,CASSLSGPKREQYF
TRBJ2-5,-,TRBD2,TRBV7-9,TGTGCCAGCAGCGCCCTAGCGGGAGGGAGGGAGACCCAGTACTTC,CASSALAGGRETQYF
TRBJ1-2,-,-,TRBV10-3,TGTGCCATCAGTGAGTCGGCCTTCGGAGAATATGGCTACACCTTC,CAISESAFGEYGYTF
TRBJ1-2,-,-,TRBV10-3,TGTGCCATCAGTGAGCGAGGCTATGGCTACACCTTC,CAISERGYGYTF
TRBJ1-3,-,TRBD1,TRBV27,TGTGCCAGCAGTCCGCGGACAGGGGGGGAAAACACCATATATTTT,CASSPRTGGENTIYF
TRBJ2-1,once,TRBD2,TRBV11-2,TGTGCCAGCAGCTTAATAAGCGGGAGGGACCCATACAATGAGCAGTTCTTC,CASSLISGRDPYNEQFF
TRBJ1-5,-,-,TRBV6-1,TGTGCCAGCAGCGAGGCGGGCAATCAGCCCCAGCATTTT,CASSEAGNQPQHF
TRBJ2-7,-,-,TRBV5-1,TGCGCCAGCAGCCTGGAGAGGGGAGGCTACGAGCAGTACTTC,CASSLERGGYEQYF
TRBJ2-3,-,TRBD2,TRBV6-4,TGTGCCAGCAGAACCAATAATAGCGGGAGGGCCCTAACAGATACGCAGTATTTT,CASRTNNSGRALTDTQYF
TRBJ2-7,-,-,TRBV13,TGTGCCAGCAGCGCGGGTCTAACCTCCGAGCAGTACTTC,CASSAGLTSEQYF
TRBJ2-7,-,TRBD1,TRBV7-9,TGTGCCAGCAGCCTCCCCTCCGGGACAGGGACCTACGAGCAGTACTTC,CASSLPSGTGTYEQYF
TRBJ2-7,once,-,TRBV5-1,TGCGCCAGCAGCTTGGGGAGGCAAGTCGAGCAGTACTTC,CASSLGRQVEQYF
TRBJ2-1,-,-,TRBV30,TGTGCCTGGAGTGGGGGGGAGCTCTACAATGAGCAGTTCTTC,CAWSGGELYNEQFF
TRBJ2-7,medium-sized,TRBD2,TRBV30,TGTGCCTGGAGTAAGCCCCAGCGGGGTAAACACGAGCAGTACTTC,CAWSKPQRGKHEQYF
TRBJ2-7,once,TRBD1,TRBV19,TGTGCCAGTAGTAATCCGGGACAGGTCGCCTACGAGCAGTACTTC,CASSNPGQVAYEQYF
TRBJ2-5,-,TRBD2,TRBV29-1,TGCAGCGTCGGACTAGCGGGAAGAGAGACCCAGTACTTC,CSVGLAGRETQYF
TRBJ1-1,once,TRBD1,TRBV7-9,TGTGCCAGCAGCTTAGAATACGGACAGGGGAACACTGAAGCTTTCTTT,CASSLEYGQGNTEAFF
TRBJ2-3,-,TRBD1,TRBV29-1,TGCAGCGTTGACCCGGGACAGGGAGGACCAGATACGCAGTATTTT,CSVDPGQGGPDTQYF
TRBJ1-3,-,TRBD1,TRBV19,TGTGCCAGTAGTAGACAGGGGTCGGGGAACACCATATATTTT,CASSRQGSGNTIYF
TRBJ2-7,once,TRBD1,TRBV28,TGTGCCAGCAGTTTTGGGTGGGACAGGGAGGATTCCTACGAGCAGTACTTC,CASSFGWDREDSYEQYF
TRBJ2-7,-,TRBD1,TRBV30,TGTGCCTGGAATAGTCTCGCTCGGACAGGGACAGACGAGCAGTACTTC,CAWNSLARTGTDEQYF
TRBJ2-7,-,-,TRBV6-4,TGTGCCAGCAGTGCCCCCCGACACCCGGACTCCTACGAGCAGTACTTC,CASSAPRHPDSYEQYF
TRBJ2-3,-,TRBD1,TRBV5-4,TGTGCCAGCAGCTCCCCCGGGACAGGGGTAGATACGCAGTATTTT,CASSSPGTGVDTQYF
TRBJ1-1,-,TRBD1,TRBV7-9,TGTGCCAGCAGCTATGACAGGGGGCAGGTGAACACTGAAGCTTTCTTT,CASSYDRGQVNTEAFF
TRBJ2-7,once,TRBD2,TRBV7-2,TGTGCCAGCAGCCCCGGACTAGCGGGAGAGCGCGAGCAGTACTTC,CASSPGLAGEREQYF
TRBJ2-7,-,-,TRBV2,TGTGCCAGCAGTGAAACAGGGCAGCCCCACGAGCAGTACTTC,CASSETGQPHEQYF
TRBJ2-7,-,-,TRBV15,TGTGCCACCAGCAGAGAAGGAGGGTTCGAGCAGTACTTC,CATSREGGFEQYF
TRBJ1-1,-,-,TRBV15,TGTGCCACCAGCAGAGCAGGGTGGACTGAAGCTTTCTTT,CATSRAGWTEAFF
TRBJ2-5,-,TRBD1,TRBV2,TGTGCCAGCAGGAAAGACAGGGGTAAAGAGACCCAGTACTTC,CASRKDRGKETQYF
TRBJ1-1,-,-,TRBV18,TGTGCCAGCTCTCAAAATGGAGTGAACACTGAAGCTTTCTTT,CASSQNGVNTEAFF
TRBJ2-1,-,TRBD2,TRBV19,TGTGCCAGTATCGGCTTTCTAGCGGGAGATTACAATGAGCAGTTCTTC,CASIGFLAGDYNEQFF
TRBJ1-4,-,-,TRBV4-3,TGCGCCAGCAGCCCTTCCGGAGGGGATGAAAAACTGTTTTTT,CASSPSGGDEKLFF
TRBJ1-1,-,TRBD1,TRBV29-1,TGCAGCGTGAGCAGGGGGCGCGGGAACACTGAAGCTTTCTTT,CSVSRGRGNTEAFF
TRBJ2-5,-,-,TRBV11-2,TGTGCCAGCAGCCCTCGGACATTTCAAGAGACCCAGTACTTC,CASSPRTFQETQYF
TRBJ2-2,-,TRBD2,TRBV7-9,TGTGCCAGCAGGTACACCGGGACTAGCGGGAGAAGAATCACCGGGGAGCTGTTTTTT,CASRYTGTSGRRITGELFF
TRBJ2-3,-,TRBD1,TRBV27,TGTGCCAGCAGTTCAACAGGGGCTCACGAGATTTTT,CASSSTGAHEIF
TRBJ2-7,-,-,TRBV30,TGTGCCTGGAGTGTAGACTACCGTGGGGAGCAGTACTTC,CAWSVDYRGEQYF
TRBJ2-7,-,-,TRBV18,TGTGCCAGCTCAGACTTTTTCTCCTACGAGCAGTACTTC,CASSDFFSYEQYF
TRBJ1-1,-,-,TRBV7-9,TGTGCCAGCAGCTCAGCCCCGGTAGCCTACACTGAAGCTTTCTTT,CASSSAPVAYTEAFF
TRBJ1-5,-,-,TRBV7-9,TGTGCCAGCAGCTTAGGGGAGAATCAGCCCCAGCATTTT,CASSLGENQPQHF
TRBJ2-7,-,-,TRBV29-1,TGCAGCGTTACCATGAGGAGCTACGAGCAGTACTTC,CSVTMRSYEQYF
TRBJ2-1,-,TRBD1,TRBV5-8,TGTGCCAGCAGCTTGAATCGGGACAGGGGCAATGAGCAGTTCTTC,CASSLNRDRGNEQFF
TRBJ1-2,-,-,TRBV4-1,TGCGCCAGCAGCCAAGAAGAGGGGGGGCTCGGCTACACCTTC,CASSQEEGGLGYTF
TRBJ2-7,-,-,TRBV11-2,TGTGCCAGCAGCCTTATGTTCGAGCAGTACTTC,CASSLMFEQYF
TRBJ2-3,once,TRBD2,TRBV13,TGTGCCAGCAGCCCATACGTTTCTAGCGGGAGGGCCCTAGATACGCAGTATTTT,CASSPYVSSGRALDTQYF